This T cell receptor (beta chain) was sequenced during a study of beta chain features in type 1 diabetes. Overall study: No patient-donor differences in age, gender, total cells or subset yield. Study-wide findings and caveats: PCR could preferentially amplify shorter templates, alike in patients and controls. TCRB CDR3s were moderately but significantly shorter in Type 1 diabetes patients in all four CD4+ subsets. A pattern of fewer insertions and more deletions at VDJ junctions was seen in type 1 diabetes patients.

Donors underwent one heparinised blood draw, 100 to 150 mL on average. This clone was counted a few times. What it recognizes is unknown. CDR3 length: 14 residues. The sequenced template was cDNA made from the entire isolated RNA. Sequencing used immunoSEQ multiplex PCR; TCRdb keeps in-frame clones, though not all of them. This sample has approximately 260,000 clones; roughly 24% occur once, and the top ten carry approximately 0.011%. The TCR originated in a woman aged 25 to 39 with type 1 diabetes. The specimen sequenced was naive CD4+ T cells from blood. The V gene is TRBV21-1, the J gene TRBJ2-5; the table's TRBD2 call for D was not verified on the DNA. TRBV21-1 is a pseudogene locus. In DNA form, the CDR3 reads TGTGCCAGCGGGACTAGCGGGAGGGGAGAGACCCAGTACTTC. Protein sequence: CASGTSGRGETQYF.